The 7 T cell receptor beta chains reported below all come from one sample, sequenced in a study of blood T cell repertoires in COVID-19. The repertoire was sequenced with immunoSEQ multiplex PCR; TCRdb's copy has only in-frame clones and lacks some. The sample carries more than 200,000 clones, roughly 88% recorded once. Sequencing was carried out using peripheral blood. The receptors shown here come from a woman aged 40 to 55 who had recovered from COVID-19.

The table lists this clone with a count of one. Here the CDR3 reads CASSQETAEAYGYTF. For the CDR3, the DNA is TGCGCCAGCAGCCAAGAAACGGCAGAGGCCTATGGCTACACCTTC. This sequence joins TRBV4-1 and TRBJ1-2; D not certain. The ends were cut back, 0 bases at V and 4 bases at J, with 12 bases in the middle. The germline V gene encodes CDR1 MGHRA and CDR2 YSYEKL. This CDR3 region has 15 residues.

This chain links TRBV28 with TRBJ1-5, with 7 bases identical to TRBD1. Germline V gene lookup returns CDR1 MDHEN and CDR2 SYDVKM. The CDR3 is made up of 13 amino acids. J lost 3 bases, V lost 10 bases, and 6 bases had no gene match. DNA of the CDR3: TGTGCCACCAAGGGACAGTACAATCAGCCCCAGCATTTT. This sequence encodes CATKGQYNQPQHF.

V and J are TRBV30 and TRBJ1-3; D unresolved. The ends were cut back, 0 bases at V and 9 bases at J, with 9 bases in the middle. The CDR3 runs to 12 residues. CDR1 is GTSNPN, CDR2 SVGIG, per germline (reference sequence). Here the CDR3 reads CAWSVLDGTIYF. In DNA, the CDR3 is TGTGCCTGGAGTGTACTTGATGGCACCATATATTTT.

The chain has TRBV10-3 and TRBJ1-4; D call uncertain. Between the trimmed V and J ends, which lost 1 base and 8 bases, there was a span of 8 bases. The CDR3 runs 13 residues. Germline V gene lookup returns CDR1 ENHRY and CDR2 SYGVKD. CDR3: CAISEFQEEKLFF. Here the CDR3 DNA reads TGTGCCATCAGTGAGTTCCAGGAAGAAAAACTGTTTTTT.

The rearrangement links TRBV10-3 to TRBJ2-7, with 11 bases aligning to TRBD1. Germline V gene data show CDR1 as ENHRY and CDR2 as SYGVKD. V lost 7 bases and J lost 5; bases outside the gene matches: 13. The CDR3 is made up of 16 amino acids. The CDR3 protein is CAIKGTGGIDWNEQYF. CDR3 nucleotides: TGTGCCATCAAAGGGACAGGGGGTATTGACTGGAACGAGCAGTACTTC.

The chain combines TRBV19 with TRBJ2-1, with a possible D match to TRBD1 (5 bases). CDR1 and CDR2 (germline): LNHDA, SQIVND (reference sequence). Between the trimmed V and J ends, which lost 6 bases and 4 bases, there was a span of 16 bases. The CDR3 has 15 residues. CDR3 loop: CASRHQGSRYNEQFF. The CDR3 region has the DNA TGTGCCAGTAGACACCAGGGCTCCCGATACAATGAGCAGTTCTTC.

This chain connects TRBV6-5 to TRBJ1-3; unclear D gene. The CDR3 has 14 residues. Germline values: CDR1 MNHEY, CDR2 SVGAGI. Trimming left V 10 bases short and J 2 bases short, with 15 bases between. CDR3 nucleotide sequence: TGTGCCACGTCGAGGTTGGGTGCTGGAAACACCATATATTTT. Translating it yields CATSRLGAGNTIYF.